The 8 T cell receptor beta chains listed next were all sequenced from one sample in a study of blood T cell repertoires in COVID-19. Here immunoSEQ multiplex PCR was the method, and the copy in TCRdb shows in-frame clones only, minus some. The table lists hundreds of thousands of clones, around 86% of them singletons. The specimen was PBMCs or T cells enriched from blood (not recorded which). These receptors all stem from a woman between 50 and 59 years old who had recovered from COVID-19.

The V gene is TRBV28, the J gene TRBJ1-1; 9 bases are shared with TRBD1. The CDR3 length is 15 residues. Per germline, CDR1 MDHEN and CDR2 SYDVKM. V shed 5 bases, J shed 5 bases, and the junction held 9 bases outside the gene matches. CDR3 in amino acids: CASSRQGGSRTEAFF. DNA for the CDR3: TGTGCCAGCAGTCGACAGGGGGGATCGAGGACTGAAGCTTTCTTT.

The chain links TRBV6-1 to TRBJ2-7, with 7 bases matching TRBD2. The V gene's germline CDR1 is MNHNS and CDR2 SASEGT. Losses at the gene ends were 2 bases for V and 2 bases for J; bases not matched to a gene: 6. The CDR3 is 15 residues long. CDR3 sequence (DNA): TGTGCCAGCAGTGAATCGGGGGAGGGCGCCTACGAGCAGTACTTC. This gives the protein CASSESGEGAYEQYF.

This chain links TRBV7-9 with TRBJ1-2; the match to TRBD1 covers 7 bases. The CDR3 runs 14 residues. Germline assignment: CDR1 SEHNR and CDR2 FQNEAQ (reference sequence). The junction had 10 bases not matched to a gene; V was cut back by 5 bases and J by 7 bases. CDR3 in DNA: TGTGCCAGCAGCCCCGACAGGGTAAAAGTTGGCTACACCTTC. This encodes CASSPDRVKVGYTF.

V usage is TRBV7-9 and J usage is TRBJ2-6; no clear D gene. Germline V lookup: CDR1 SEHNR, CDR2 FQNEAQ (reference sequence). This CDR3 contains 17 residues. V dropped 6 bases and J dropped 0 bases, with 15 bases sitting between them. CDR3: CASRSALRHSGANVLTF. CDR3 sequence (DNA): TGTGCCAGCAGAAGTGCCTTGAGGCACTCTGGGGCCAACGTCCTGACTTTC.

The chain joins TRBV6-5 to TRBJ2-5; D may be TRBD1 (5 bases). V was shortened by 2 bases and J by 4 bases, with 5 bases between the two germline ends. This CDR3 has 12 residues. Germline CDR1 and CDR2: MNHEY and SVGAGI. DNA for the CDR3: TGTGCCAGCAGTTACCAGGGAGAGACCCAGTACTTC. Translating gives CASSYQGETQYF.

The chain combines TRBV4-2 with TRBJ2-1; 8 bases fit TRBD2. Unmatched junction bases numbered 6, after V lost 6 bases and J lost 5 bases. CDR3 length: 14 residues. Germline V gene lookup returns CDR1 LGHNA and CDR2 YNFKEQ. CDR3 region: CASRATSGDNEQFF. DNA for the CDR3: TGTGCCAGCAGGGCTACTAGCGGTGACAATGAGCAGTTCTTC.

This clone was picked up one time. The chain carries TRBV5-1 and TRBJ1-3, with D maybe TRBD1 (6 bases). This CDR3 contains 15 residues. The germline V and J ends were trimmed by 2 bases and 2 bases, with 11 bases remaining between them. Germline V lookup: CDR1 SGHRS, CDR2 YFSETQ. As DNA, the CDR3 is TGCGCCAGCAGCTTCACAGGGCCTCCTGGAAACACCATATATTTT. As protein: CASSFTGPPGNTIYF.

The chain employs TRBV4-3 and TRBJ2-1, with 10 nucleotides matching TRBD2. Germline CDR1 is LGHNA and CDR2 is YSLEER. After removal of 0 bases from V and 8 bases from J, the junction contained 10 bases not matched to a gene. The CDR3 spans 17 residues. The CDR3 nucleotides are TGCGCCAGCAGCCAAGATCGGGGTAGCGGGAGGTTCTATGAGCAGTTCTTC. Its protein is CASSQDRGSGRFYEQFF.